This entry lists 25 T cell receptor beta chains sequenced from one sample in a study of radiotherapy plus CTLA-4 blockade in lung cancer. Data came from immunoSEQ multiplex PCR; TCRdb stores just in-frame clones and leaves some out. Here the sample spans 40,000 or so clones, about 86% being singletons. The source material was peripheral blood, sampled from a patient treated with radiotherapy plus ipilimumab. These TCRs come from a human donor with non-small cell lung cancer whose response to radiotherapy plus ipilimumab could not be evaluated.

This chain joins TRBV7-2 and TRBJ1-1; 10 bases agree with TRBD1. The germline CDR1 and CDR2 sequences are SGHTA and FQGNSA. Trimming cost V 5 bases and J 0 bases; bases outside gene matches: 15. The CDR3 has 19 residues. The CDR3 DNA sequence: TGTGCCAGCAGCCGCCCCCTCGACAGGGGGCGAAAACTGAACACTGAAGCTTTCTTT. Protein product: CASSRPLDRGRKLNTEAFF.

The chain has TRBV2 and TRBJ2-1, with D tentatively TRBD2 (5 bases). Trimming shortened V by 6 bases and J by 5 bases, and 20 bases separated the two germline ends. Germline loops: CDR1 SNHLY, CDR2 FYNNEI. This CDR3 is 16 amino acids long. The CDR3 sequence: CASRFGRTPGDNEQFF. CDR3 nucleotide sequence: TGTGCCAGCAGGTTCGGTAGGACTCCCGGTGACAATGAGCAGTTCTTC.

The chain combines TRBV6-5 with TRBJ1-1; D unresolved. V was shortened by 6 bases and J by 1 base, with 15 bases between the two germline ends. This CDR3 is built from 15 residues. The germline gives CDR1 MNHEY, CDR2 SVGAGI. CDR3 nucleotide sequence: TGTGCCAGCAGACGACTCCAACTTAGGAACACTGAAGCTTTCTTT. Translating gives CASRRLQLRNTEAFF.

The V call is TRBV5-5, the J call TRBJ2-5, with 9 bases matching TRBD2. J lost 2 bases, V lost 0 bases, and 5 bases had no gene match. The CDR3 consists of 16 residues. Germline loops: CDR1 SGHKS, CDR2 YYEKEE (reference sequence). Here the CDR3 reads CASSLGAGGSQETQYF. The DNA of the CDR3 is TGTGCCAGCAGCTTGGGGGCGGGGGGGAGTCAAGAGACCCAGTACTTC.

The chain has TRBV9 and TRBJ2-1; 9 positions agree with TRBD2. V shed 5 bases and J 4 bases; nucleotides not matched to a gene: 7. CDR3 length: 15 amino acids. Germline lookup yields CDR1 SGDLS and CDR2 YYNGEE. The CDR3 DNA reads TGTGCCAGCAGTACAAGCGGGGGGCTTTACAATGAGCAGTTCTTC. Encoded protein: CASSTSGGLYNEQFF.

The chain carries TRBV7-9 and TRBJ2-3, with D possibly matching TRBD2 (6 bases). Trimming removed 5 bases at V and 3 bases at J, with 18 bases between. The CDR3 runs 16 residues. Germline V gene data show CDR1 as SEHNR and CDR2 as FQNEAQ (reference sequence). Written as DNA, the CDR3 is TGTGCCAGCAGCCCCCGGTTGCGGGGTGGGACAGATACGCAGTATTTT. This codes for CASSPRLRGGTDTQYF.

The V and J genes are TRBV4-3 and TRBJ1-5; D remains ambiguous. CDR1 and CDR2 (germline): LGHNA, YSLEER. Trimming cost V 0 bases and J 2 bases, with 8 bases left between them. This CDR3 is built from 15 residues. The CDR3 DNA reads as TGCGCCAGCAGCCAAGACCCCGGGGGCAATCAGCCCCAGCATTTT. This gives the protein CASSQDPGGNQPQHF.

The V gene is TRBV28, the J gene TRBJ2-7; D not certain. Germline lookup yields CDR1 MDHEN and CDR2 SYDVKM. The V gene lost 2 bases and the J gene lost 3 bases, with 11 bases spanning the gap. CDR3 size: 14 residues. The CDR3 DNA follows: TGTGCCAGCAGTTTAGGTCTGGGCGACTACGAGCAGTACTTC. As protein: CASSLGLGDYEQYF.

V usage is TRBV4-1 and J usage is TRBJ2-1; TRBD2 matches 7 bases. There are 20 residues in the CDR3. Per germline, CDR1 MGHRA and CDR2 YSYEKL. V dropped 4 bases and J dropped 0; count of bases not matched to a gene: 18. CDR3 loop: CASSRDIRTLAESSYNEQFF. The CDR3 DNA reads TGCGCCAGCAGCCGAGATATCCGAACCCTAGCGGAGAGCTCCTACAATGAGCAGTTCTTC.

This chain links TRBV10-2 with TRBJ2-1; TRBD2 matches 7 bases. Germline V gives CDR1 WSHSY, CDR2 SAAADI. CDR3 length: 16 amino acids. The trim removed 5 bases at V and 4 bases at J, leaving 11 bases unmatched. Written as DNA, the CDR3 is TGCGCCAGCAGTCCCCCCTCGGCTAGCGGATACAATGAGCAGTTCTTC. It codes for CASSPPSASGYNEQFF.

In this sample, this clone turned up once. The CDR3 is CASSEEDRSGNTIYF. CDR3 bases: TGTGCCAGCAGTGAAGAGGACAGATCTGGAAACACCATATATTTT. The rearrangement uses TRBV6-1 and TRBJ1-3; tentatively, D is TRBD1 (6 bases). V was trimmed by 1 base and J by 1 base, leaving 8 bases between them. Per germline, CDR1 MNHNS and CDR2 SASEGT. The CDR3 is 15 amino acids.

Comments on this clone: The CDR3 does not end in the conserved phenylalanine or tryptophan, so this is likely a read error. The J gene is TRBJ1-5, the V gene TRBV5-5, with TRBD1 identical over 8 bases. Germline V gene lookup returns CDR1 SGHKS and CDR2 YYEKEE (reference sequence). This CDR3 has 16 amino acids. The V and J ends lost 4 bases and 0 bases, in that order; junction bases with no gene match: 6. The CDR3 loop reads CASSLRQGYSNQPQHS. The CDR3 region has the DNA TGTGCCAGCAGCCTAAGACAGGGGTATAGCAATCAGCCCCAGCATTCT.

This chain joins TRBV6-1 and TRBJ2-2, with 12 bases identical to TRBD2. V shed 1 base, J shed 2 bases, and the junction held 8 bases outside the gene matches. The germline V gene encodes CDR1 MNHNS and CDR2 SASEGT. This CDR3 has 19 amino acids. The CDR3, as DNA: TGTGCCAGCAGTGAAGGCTTCTGGACTAGCGGGGCTAACACCGGGGAGCTGTTTTTT. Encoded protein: CASSEGFWTSGANTGELFF.

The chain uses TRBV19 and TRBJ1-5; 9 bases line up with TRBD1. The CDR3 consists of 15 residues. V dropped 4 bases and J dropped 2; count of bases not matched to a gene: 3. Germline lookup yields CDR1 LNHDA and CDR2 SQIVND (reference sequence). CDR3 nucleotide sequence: TGTGCCAGTAGTAGGACAGGGGATGGCAATCAGCCCCAGCATTTT. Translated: CASSRTGDGNQPQHF.

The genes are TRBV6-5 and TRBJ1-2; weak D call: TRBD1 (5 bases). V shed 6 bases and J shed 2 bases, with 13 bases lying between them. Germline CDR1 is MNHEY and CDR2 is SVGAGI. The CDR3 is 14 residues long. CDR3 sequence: CASRVRGSNYGYTF. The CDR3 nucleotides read TGTGCCAGCAGAGTAAGGGGTTCCAACTATGGCTACACCTTC.

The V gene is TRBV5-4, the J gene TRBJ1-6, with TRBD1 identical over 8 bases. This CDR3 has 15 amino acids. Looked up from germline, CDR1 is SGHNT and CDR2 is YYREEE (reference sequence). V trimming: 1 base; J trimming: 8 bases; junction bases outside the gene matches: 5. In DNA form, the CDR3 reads TGTGCCAGCAGCTTGTCTGGACAGGGTGATTCACCCCTCCACTTT. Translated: CASSLSGQGDSPLHF.

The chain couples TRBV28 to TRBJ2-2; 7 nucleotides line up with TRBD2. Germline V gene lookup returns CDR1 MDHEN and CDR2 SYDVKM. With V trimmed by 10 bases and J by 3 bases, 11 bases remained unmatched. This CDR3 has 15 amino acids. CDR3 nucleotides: TGTGCCACCCATAGCGGGCGGGGCTACACCGGGGAGCTGTTTTTT. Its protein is CATHSGRGYTGELFF.

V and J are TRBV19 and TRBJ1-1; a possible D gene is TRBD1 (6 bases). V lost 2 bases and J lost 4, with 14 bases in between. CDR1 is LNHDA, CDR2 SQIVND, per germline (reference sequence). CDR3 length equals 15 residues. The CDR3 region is CASSIQGSPITEAFF. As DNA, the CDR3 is TGTGCCAGTAGTATACAGGGGTCCCCAATCACTGAAGCTTTCTTT.

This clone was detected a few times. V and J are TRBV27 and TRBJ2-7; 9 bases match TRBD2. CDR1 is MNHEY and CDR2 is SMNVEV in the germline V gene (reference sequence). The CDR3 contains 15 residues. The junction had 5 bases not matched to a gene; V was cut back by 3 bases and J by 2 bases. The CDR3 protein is CASSFRLAGTYEQYF. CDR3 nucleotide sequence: TGTGCCAGCAGTTTTCGGCTAGCGGGGACCTACGAGCAGTACTTC.

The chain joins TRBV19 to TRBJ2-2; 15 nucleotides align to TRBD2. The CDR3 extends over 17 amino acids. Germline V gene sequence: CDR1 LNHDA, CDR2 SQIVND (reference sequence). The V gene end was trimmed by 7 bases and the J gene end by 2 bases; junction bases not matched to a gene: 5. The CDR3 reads CASTRTSGRVNTGELFF. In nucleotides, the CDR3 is TGTGCCAGTACCCGGACTAGCGGGAGGGTAAACACCGGGGAGCTGTTTTTT.

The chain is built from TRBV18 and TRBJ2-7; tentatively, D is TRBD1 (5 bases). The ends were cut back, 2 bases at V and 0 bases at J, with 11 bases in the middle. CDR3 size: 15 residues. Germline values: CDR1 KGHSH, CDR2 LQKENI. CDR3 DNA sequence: TGTGCCAGCTCACCAGGGGCCCGAAGCTCCTACGAGCAGTACTTC. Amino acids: CASSPGARSSYEQYF.

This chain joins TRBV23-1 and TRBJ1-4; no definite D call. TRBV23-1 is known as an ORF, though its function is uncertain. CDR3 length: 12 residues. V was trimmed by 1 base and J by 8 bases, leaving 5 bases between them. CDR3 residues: CASSQLSEKLFF. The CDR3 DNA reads TGCGCCAGCAGTCAATTATCCGAAAAACTGTTTTTT.

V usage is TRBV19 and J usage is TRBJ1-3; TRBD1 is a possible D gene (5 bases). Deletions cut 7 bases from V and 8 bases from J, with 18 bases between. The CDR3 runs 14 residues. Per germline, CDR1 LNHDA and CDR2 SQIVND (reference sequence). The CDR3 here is CASIPGLERDTIYF. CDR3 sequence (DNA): TGTGCCAGTATCCCGGGACTCGAGCGGGACACCATATATTTT.

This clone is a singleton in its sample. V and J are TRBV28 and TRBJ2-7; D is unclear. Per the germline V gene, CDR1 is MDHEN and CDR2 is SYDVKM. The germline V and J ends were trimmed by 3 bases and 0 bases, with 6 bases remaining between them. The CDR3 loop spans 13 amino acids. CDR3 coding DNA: TGTGCCAGCAGTTTCCGGTACTCCTACGAGCAGTACTTC. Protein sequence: CASSFRYSYEQYF. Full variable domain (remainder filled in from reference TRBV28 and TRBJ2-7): DVKVTQSSRYLVKRTGEKVFLECVQDMDHENMFWYRQDPGLGLRLIYFSYDVKMKEKGDIPEGYSVSREKKERFSLILESASTNQTSMYLCASSFRYSYEQYFGPGTRLTVT.

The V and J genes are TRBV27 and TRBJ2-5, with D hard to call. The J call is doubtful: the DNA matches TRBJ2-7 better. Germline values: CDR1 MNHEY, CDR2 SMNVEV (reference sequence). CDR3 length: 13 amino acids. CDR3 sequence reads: CASSSLPTYEQYF. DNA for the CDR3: TGTGCCAGCAGTTCCCTTCCCACCTACGAGCAGTACTTC.